This T cell receptor (beta chain) was sequenced for a study of somatic mutations in cytotoxic T cells in rheumatoid arthritis. Across the whole study: Certain V beta antibody-stained T-cell populations, V beta1+ cells sequenced for TCRB among them, were flow-sorted to nearly 100% purity. Broader study findings: The study found no significant difference in CD8+ T-cell clonality between rheumatoid arthritis patients and age-matched healthy controls. The top CD8+ clone topped 20% of CD8+ cells in about an eighth of the 65 patients.

This CDR3 has 15 amino acids. Germline V gene sequence: CDR1 LNHDA, CDR2 SQIVND (reference sequence). V shed 5 bases and J 0 bases; nucleotides not matched to a gene: 5. TCRdb's copy holds only in-frame clones and misses some; the assay was immunoSEQ multiplex PCR. The sample consists of around 2,000 clones, less than 75% of them appearing once. On this clone: Its target is not known.

The chain carries TRBV19 and TRBJ2-3, with 7 nucleotides matching TRBD2. This specimen was CD8+ T cells sorted from blood, taken at a follow-up visit. The clonotype comes from a man between 65 and 85 years old with rheumatoid arthritis. DNA for the CDR3: TGTGCCAGTAGTCGGCTAGCGGCGAGCACAGATACGCAGTATTTT. Translating gives CASSRLAASTDTQYF.